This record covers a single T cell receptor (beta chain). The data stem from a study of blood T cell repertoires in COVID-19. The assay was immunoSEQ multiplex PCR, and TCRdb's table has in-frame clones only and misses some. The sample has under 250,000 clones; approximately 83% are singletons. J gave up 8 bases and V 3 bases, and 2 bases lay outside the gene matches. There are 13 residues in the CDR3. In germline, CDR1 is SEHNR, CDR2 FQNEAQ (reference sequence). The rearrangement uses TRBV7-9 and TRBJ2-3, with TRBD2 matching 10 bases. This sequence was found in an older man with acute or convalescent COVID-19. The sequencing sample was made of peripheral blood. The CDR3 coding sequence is TGTGCCAGCAGCTTTAGCGGGGGGCCTACGCAGTATTTT. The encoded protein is CASSFSGGPTQYF.